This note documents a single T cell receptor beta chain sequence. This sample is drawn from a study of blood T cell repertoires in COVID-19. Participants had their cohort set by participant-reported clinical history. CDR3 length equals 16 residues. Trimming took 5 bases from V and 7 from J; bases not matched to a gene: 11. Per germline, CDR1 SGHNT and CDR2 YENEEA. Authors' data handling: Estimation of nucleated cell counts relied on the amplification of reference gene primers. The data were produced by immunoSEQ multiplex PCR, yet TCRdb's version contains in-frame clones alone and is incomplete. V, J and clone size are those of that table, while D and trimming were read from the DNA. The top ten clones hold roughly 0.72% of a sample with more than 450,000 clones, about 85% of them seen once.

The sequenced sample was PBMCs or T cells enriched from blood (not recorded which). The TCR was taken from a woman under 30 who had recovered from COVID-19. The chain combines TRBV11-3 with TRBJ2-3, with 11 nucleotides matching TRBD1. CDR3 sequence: CASSLGGGQGGNTQYF. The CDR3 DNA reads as TGTGCCAGCAGCCTCGGCGGGGGACAGGGGGGAAATACGCAGTATTTT.